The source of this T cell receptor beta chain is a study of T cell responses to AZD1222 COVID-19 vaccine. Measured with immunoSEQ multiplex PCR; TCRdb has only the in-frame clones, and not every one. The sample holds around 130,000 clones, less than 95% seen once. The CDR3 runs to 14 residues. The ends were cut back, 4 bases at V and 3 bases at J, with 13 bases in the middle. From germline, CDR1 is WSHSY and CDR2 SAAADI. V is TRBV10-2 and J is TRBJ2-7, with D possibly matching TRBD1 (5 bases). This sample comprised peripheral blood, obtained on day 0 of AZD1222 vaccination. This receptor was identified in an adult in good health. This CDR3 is CASSVSRANYEQYF. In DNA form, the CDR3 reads TGCGCCAGCAGTGTTTCCAGGGCTAACTACGAGCAGTACTTC.